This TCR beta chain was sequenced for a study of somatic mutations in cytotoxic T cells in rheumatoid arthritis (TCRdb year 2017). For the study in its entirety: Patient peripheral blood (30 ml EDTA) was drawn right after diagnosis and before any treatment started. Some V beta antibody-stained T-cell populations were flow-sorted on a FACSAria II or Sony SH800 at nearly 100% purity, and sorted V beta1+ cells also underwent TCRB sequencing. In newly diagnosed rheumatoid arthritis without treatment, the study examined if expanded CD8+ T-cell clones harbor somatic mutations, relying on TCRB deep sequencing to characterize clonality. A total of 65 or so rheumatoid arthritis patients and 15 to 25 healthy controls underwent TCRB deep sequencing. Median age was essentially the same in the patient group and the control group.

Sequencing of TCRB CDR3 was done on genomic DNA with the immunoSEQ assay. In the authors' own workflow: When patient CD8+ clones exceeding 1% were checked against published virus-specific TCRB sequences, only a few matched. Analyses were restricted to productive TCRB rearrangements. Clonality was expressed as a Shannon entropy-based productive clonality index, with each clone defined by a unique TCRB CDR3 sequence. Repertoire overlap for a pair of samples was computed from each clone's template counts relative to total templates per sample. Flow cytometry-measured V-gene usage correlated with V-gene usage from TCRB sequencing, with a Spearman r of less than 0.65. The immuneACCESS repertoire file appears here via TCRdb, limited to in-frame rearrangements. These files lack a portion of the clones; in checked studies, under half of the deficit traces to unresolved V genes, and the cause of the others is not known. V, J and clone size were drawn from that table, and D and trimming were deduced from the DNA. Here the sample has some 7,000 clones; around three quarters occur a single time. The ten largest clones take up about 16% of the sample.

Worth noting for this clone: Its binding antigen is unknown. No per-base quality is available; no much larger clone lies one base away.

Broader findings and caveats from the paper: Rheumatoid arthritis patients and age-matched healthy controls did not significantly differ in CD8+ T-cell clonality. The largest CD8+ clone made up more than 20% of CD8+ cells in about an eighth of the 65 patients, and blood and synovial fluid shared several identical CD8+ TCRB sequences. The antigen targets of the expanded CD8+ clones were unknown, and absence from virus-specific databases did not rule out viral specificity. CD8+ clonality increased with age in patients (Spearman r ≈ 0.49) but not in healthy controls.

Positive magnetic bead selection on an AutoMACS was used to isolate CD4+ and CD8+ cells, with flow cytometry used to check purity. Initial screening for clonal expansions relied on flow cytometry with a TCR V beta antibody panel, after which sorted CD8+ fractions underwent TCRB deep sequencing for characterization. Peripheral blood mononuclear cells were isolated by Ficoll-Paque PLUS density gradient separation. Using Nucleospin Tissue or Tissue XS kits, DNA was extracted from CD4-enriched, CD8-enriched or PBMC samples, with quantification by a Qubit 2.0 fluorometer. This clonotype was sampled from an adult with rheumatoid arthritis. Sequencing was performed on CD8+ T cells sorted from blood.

The DNA is as follows: TGTGCCAGCAGTGAACTTGGACTAGAGATGACCGGGGAGCTGTTTTTT. This gives the protein CASSELGLEMTGELFF. The V and J genes are TRBV28 and TRBJ2-2; the junction holds 7 bases that match TRBD2. The CDR3 runs 16 amino acids, cysteine and phenylalanine included. Of the read, only the CDR3 DNA is kept; its 48 bases are in frame from base 1. The germline V gene gives CDR1 as MDHEN and CDR2 as SYDVKM. Clipping removes 5 bases from V and 5 bases from J, with 11 as the unmatched junction base count. The full variable domain, completed from the reference TRBV28 and TRBJ2-2 proteins outside the CDR3, reads DVKVTQSSRYLVKRTGEKVFLECVQDMDHENMFWYRQDPGLGLRLIYFSYDVKMKEKGDIPEGYSVSREKKERFSLILESASTNQTSMYLCASSELGLEMTGELFFGEGSRLTVL.